This T cell receptor (beta chain) comes out of a study of CD4 T cells in relation to SARS-CoV-2 and coronaviruses. Across the study: After 10 to 11 days of antigen culture, PBMC TCR beta CDR3s were sequenced.

With regard to this clone: Its target is not known.

The unexposed donors gave CD4+ T cells in about 2010-2019, prior to COVID-19. The cells were cultured for approximately 10 days before CD4+ T cells were isolated. Sequencing was performed with immunoSEQ multiplex PCR; in TCRdb, only in-frame clones are kept and a portion is missing. The sample has tens of thousands of clones; about three quarters are singletons. The CDR3 covers 14 residues. Germline V CDR1 and CDR2: MNHEY, SVGAGI. Between the trimmed V and J ends, which lost 1 base and 0 bases, there was a span of 6 bases. The TCR was taken from a human donor in good health. Sequences were obtained from CD4+ T cells from PBMCs, cultured in vitro. The chain recombines TRBV6-5 with TRBJ1-2; D not certain. The CDR3 loop is CASSYFPANYGYTF. CDR3 DNA: TGTGCCAGCAGTTACTTCCCAGCTAACTATGGCTACACCTTC.